This T cell receptor (beta chain) was retrieved from a study of blood T cell repertoires in COVID-19. Background on the study: From the United States, Italy and Spain came samples of acute and convalescent COVID-19.

The CDR3 runs 18 residues. Germline V gene data show CDR1 as LGHDT and CDR2 as YNNKEL (reference sequence). The ends lost 1 base at V and 4 bases at J; junction bases unmatched: 13. The protocol was immunoSEQ multiplex PCR, while the TCRdb copy is restricted to in-frame clones and leaves out a portion. Of approximately 31,000 clones listed, over 80% are singletons. The receptor was isolated from a human donor with active COVID-19. The donor label of this sample is uncertain. Sequencing was carried out using peripheral blood. The chain recombines TRBV3-1 (or the pseudogene TRBV3-2) with TRBJ1-3; 7 bases are a match to TRBD1. CDR3 residues: CASSQAPRGPPRGNTIYF. Here the CDR3 DNA reads TGTGCCAGCAGCCAAGCCCCGAGGGGGCCTCCGAGGGGAAACACCATATATTTT.